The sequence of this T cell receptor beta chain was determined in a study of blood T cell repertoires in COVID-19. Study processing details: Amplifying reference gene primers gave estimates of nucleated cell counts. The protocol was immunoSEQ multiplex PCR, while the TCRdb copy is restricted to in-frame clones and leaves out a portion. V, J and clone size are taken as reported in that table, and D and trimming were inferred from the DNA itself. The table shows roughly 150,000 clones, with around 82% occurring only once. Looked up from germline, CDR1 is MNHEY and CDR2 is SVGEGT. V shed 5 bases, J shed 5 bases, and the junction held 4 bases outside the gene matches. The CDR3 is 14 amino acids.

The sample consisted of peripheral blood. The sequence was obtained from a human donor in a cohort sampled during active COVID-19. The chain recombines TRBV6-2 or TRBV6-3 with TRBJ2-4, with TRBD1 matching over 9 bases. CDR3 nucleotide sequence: TGTGCCAGCAGTAGGACAGGGGAGGAAAACATTCAGTACTTC. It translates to CASSRTGEENIQYF.